This T cell receptor beta chain emerged from a study of T cells after yellow fever vaccination. Study in general: Each low-cell-number fraction was prepared by means of SMART-Seq v4 Ultra Low Input.

The study made its TCR cDNA through 5'RACE template switching. That step introduced a universal primer site along with UMIs. Each CDR3 protein gets one entry after TCRdb re-called the 5' RACE reads with MiXCR. The profile covers over 45,000 distinct CDR3 sequences, with more than 5.5% appearing a single time and under 45% taken by the ten largest. About this clonotype: Its target is not known.

Study-level results: The CD4 and CD8 compartments had a small share of their clonotypes in common. A secondary response was less intense yet reached its peak sooner, at day 5 versus 15.

The CDR3 has 15 amino acids. The ends lost 10 bases at V and 0 bases at J; junction bases unmatched: 7. The germline V gene encodes CDR1 ENHRY and CDR2 SYGVKD. The TCR originated in a man aged 18 to 29 who received the YFV17D yellow fever vaccine. This chain connects TRBV10-3 to TRBJ2-3, with TRBD2 matching over 10 bases. Material: CD8+ T cells sorted from PBMCs, obtained on the day of the first yellow fever vaccination. The DNA for the CDR3 is TGTGCCACCCTAGCGGGAGTATCTAGCACAGATACGCAGTATTTT. This codes for CATLAGVSSTDTQYF.